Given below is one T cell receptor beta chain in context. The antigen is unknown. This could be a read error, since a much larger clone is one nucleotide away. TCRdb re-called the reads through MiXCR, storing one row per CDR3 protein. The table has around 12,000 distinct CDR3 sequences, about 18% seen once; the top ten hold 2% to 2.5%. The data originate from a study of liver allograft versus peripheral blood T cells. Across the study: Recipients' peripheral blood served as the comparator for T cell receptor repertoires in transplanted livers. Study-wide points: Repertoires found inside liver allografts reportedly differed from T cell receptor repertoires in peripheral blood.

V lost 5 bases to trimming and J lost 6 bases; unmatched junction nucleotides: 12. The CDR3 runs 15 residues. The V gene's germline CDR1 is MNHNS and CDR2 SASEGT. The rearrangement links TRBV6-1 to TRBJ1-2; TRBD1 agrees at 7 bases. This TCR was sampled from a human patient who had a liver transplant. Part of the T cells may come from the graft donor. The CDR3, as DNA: TGTGCCAGCAGTTTTTCGGGACGCAGGGGGGATGGCTACACCTTC. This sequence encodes CASSFSGRRGDGYTF.